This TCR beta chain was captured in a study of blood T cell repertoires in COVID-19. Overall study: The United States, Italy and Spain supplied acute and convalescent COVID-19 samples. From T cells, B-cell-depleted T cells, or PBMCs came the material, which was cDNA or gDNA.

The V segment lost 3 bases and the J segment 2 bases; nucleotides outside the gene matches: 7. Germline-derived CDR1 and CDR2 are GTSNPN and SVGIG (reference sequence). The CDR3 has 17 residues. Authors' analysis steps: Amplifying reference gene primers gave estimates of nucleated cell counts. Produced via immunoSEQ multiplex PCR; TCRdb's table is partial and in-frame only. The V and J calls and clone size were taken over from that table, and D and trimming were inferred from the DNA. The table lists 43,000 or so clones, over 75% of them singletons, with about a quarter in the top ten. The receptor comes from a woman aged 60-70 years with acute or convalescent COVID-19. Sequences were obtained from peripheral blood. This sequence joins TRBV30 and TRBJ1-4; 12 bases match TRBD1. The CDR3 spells CAWSDSGTGGTNEKLFF. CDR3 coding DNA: TGTGCCTGGAGCGACTCCGGGACAGGGGGCACTAATGAAAAACTGTTTTTT.